A single sample gave rise to the 6 T cell receptor beta chains below, sequenced in a study of metastatic and nonmetastatic thyroid tumors. With MiXCR, TCRdb reprocessed the PCR reads. The sample holds about 9,300 clones; approximately 28% are singletons and the top ten take 21%. Thyroid surgery took place with no prior treatment in any patient. Sequencing was performed on tumor tissue. The receptors shown here come from a female donor with papillary thyroid cancer or a benign thyroid nodule (not recorded which). Some clones in this sample may be carry-over from other donors' samples.

This chain uses TRBV2 with TRBJ1-2; 11 bases are shared with TRBD1. Trimming took 0 bases from V and 4 from J; bases not matched to a gene: 1. From germline, CDR1 is SNHLY and CDR2 FYNNEI. The CDR3 runs 15 residues. The CDR3 region has the DNA TGTGCCAGCAGTGAAGCGGGACAGGGGGTCTATGGCTACACCTTC. This encodes CASSEAGQGVYGYTF.

The sample holds a few counts of this clone. A read error may produce the germline difference seen at one junction end. The V gene is TRBV27, the J gene TRBJ2-1; 9 positions match TRBD1. Germline CDR1 and CDR2: MNHEY and SMNVEV (reference sequence). This CDR3 has 14 residues. This CDR3 reads CAIRAGTGRNDQFF. The CDR3 DNA is TGTGCCATCAGAGCCGGGACAGGGAGGAATGATCAGTTCTTC.

Many counts were recorded for this clone. The chain employs TRBV30 and TRBJ2-2, with 7 bases matching TRBD2. Looked up from germline, CDR1 is GTSNPN and CDR2 is SVGIG (reference sequence). This CDR3 contains 15 residues. V lost 1 base and J lost 0; bases outside the gene matches: 2. CDR3 sequence reads: CAWSEGTTNTGELFF. In DNA, the CDR3 is TGTGCCTGGAGTGAAGGGACTACGAACACCGGGGAGCTGTTTTTT.

This clone was seen a single time. CDR3 in DNA: TGTGCCTGGCAGAGGGCTCCTTCACCCCTCCACTTT. This sequence encodes CAWQRAPSPLHF. The chain carries TRBV30 and TRBJ1-6; D remains unclear. The CDR3 extends over 12 amino acids. V was shortened by 5 bases and J by 9 bases, with 11 bases between the two germline ends. The germline V gene encodes CDR1 GTSNPN and CDR2 SVGIG (reference sequence).

The table lists this clone with a few counts. The junction does not match germline at one end; this may be a read error. The gene calls are TRBV28 and TRBJ2-7, with 8 bases identical to TRBD2. Germline values: CDR1 MDHEN, CDR2 SYDVKM. The CDR3 is 16 amino acids. CDR3 loop: CASSLGRGTRAYDQYF. CDR3 nucleotide sequence: TGTGCCAGCAGCTTAGGACGCGGGACTAGGGCGTACGATCAGTACTTC.

In this sample, this clone turned up a few times. The V and J genes are TRBV6-2 or TRBV6-3 and TRBJ1-6; perhaps TRBD1 as D (5 bases). V lost 4 bases and J 9 bases, leaving 16 bases between the germline ends. The CDR3 length is 15 residues. Per germline, CDR1 MNHEY and CDR2 SVGEGT. The CDR3 region has the DNA TGTGCCAGCAGTTCCTTCCGGGGGTCTTTTTCACCCCTCCACTTT. Its protein is CASSSFRGSFSPLHF.